This T cell receptor beta chain emerged from a study of OX40 agonist ivuxolimab in advanced cancers. About the research overall: Patients in dose escalation had liver, melanoma, kidney or head and neck cancers.

For this clone: No antigen is known for it.

Regarding the study as a whole: Relative to CD4+ cells, CD8+ T cells on average had more expanded clones.

The sampling schedule covered blood at baseline, cycle 4 day 1, and cycle 7 day 1. The protocol was immunoSEQ multiplex PCR, while the TCRdb copy is restricted to in-frame clones and leaves out a portion. The top ten hold around 0.31% of the sample, which has tens of thousands of clones, around 87% seen once. The sequence derives from an adult with an advanced solid tumor such as melanoma, head and neck, liver or kidney cancer. Sample: CD4+ or CD8+ T cells sorted from blood, taken in a trial of the OX40 agonist ivuxolimab.

CDR3 sequence: CASSFPSGRTTDTQYF. The CDR3 nucleotides read TGCGCCAGCAGCTTCCCTAGCGGGAGGACCACAGATACGCAGTATTTT. The V call is TRBV5-1, the J call TRBJ2-3; TRBD2 matches at 11 bases. The CDR3 runs 16 residues. V was pared by 2 bases and J by 2 bases, with 4 bases of the junction left unmatched. CDR1 and CDR2 (germline): SGHRS, YFSETQ.